The 30 T cell receptor beta chains in this list originate from one sample, sequenced in a study of T cell responses to AZD1222 COVID-19 vaccine. TCRdb's copy holds only in-frame clones and misses some; the assay was immunoSEQ multiplex PCR. This sample carries roughly 190,000 clones, approximately 91% of them seen once, and the ten largest clones take roughly 3.5%. Sequenced here: peripheral blood, sampled 28 days after the second AZD1222 dose. These receptor sequences come from an adult who received the AZD1222 COVID-19 vaccine.

The J gene is TRBJ1-2, the V gene TRBV19; no definite D call. CDR1 LNHDA and CDR2 SQIVND come from the germline V gene (reference sequence). Trimming cost V 7 bases and J 8 bases, with 23 bases left between them. The CDR3 is 15 residues long. The CDR3 spells CASTGKGPLVGGYTF. The CDR3 DNA reads TGTGCCAGTACCGGAAAGGGCCCGCTGGTAGGGGGCTACACCTTC.

This rearrangement joins TRBV27 to TRBJ1-2; 7 bases fit TRBD1. The CDR3 runs to 15 residues. The V segment lost 1 base and the J segment 4 bases; nucleotides outside the gene matches: 6. Looked up from germline, CDR1 is MNHEY and CDR2 is SMNVEV (reference sequence). CDR3: CASSLYSGGAYGYTF. The DNA of the CDR3 is TGTGCCAGCAGTTTATACTCAGGGGGGGCCTATGGCTACACCTTC.

This chain uses TRBV6-2 or TRBV6-3 with TRBJ2-1, with no clear D. The CDR3 spans 13 residues. Germline-derived CDR1 and CDR2 are MNHEY and SVGEGT. The V end was cut by 4 bases, the J end by 2 bases, with 6 bases between. The CDR3 loop reads CASSLLPYNEQFF. CDR3 bases: TGTGCCAGCAGTTTGCTCCCCTACAATGAGCAGTTCTTC.

The CDR3 bases are TGTGCCAGCAGCTTGATCCGTTCCTACGAGCAGTACTTC. Residues: CASSLIRSYEQYF. V usage is TRBV7-8 and J usage is TRBJ2-7; D gene uncertain. The germline V gene encodes CDR1 SGHVS and CDR2 FQNEAQ. V shed 3 bases and J shed 1 base, with 7 bases lying between them. CDR3 length: 13 amino acids.

The chain couples TRBV10-3 to TRBJ2-5; 7 nucleotides agree with TRBD1. The CDR3 has 16 residues. CDR1 and CDR2 from the germline V gene are ENHRY and SYGVKD. The V gene end was trimmed by 5 bases and the J gene end by 4 bases; junction bases not matched to a gene: 13. CDR3 coding DNA: TGTGCCATCAGTCCCCGTGGACAGGTAACGGGAGAGACCCAGTACTTC. Translating gives CAISPRGQVTGETQYF.

The chain uses TRBV19 and TRBJ2-2; TRBD2 aligns across 12 bases. With 8 bases clipped from V and 5 bases from J, the junction kept 9 bases outside the gene matches. The CDR3 length is 16 residues. Germline loops: CDR1 LNHDA, CDR2 SQIVND (reference sequence). CDR3 region: CASRGTSGFRTGELFF. The CDR3 nucleotides are TGTGCCAGTCGGGGGACTAGCGGGTTTCGTACCGGGGAGCTGTTTTTT.

Worth noting for this clone: This CDR3 is also generated by other DNA sequences in the sample. The rearrangement joins TRBV18 to TRBJ2-6; D gene uncertain. The CDR3 loop spans 14 amino acids. Trimming removed 1 base at V and 0 bases at J, with 1 base between. The germline gives CDR1 KGHSH, CDR2 LQKENI. The CDR3, as DNA: TGTGCCAGCTCACCACTCTCTGGGGCCAACGTCCTGACTTTC. It specifies CASSPLSGANVLTF.

V and J are TRBV9 and TRBJ1-5; TRBD1 is a possible D gene (6 bases). V was pared by 3 bases and J by 4 bases, with 14 bases between. Germline V gene data show CDR1 as SGDLS and CDR2 as YYNGEE. The CDR3 has 15 residues. The CDR3 protein is CASSAGGGGNQPQHF. CDR3 bases: TGTGCCAGCAGCGCAGGAGGGGGAGGGAATCAGCCCCAGCATTTT.

This chain joins TRBV29-1 and TRBJ1-1; D not resolved. CDR1 is SQVTM, CDR2 ANQGSEA, per germline. V dropped 7 bases and J dropped 3 bases, with 12 bases sitting between them. The CDR3 spans 12 residues. This CDR3 is CSAGRMYTEAFF. CDR3 bases: TGCAGCGCGGGGAGGATGTACACTGAAGCTTTCTTT.

This rearrangement joins TRBV3-1 (or the pseudogene TRBV3-2) to TRBJ2-7, with 13 positions matching TRBD2. The CDR3 totals 15 residues. After removal of 4 bases from V and 5 bases from J, the junction contained 5 bases not matched to a gene. Germline values: CDR1 LGHDT, CDR2 YNNKEL (reference sequence). The CDR3 spells CASSLGTSGAHEQYF. As DNA, the CDR3 is TGTGCCAGCAGCCTCGGGACTAGCGGGGCCCACGAGCAGTACTTC.

This clone has more than one count but fewer than ten. J is TRBJ1-1 and V is TRBV30, with D unclear. The germline V and J ends were trimmed by 8 bases and 4 bases, with 14 bases remaining between them. Germline V gene data show CDR1 as GTSNPN and CDR2 as SVGIG (reference sequence). This CDR3 is built from 12 residues. Here the CDR3 DNA reads TGTGCCCAACGGATGTCGATCACTGAAGCTTTCTTT. Protein product: CAQRMSITEAFF.

CDR3 in DNA: TGTGCCAGCAGCCCTGGACAGGGGGCTTCTAATGAAAAACTGTTTTTT. Protein sequence: CASSPGQGASNEKLFF. The chain uses TRBV7-9 and TRBJ1-4; 11 bases map to TRBD1. This CDR3 is 16 amino acids long. CDR1 and CDR2 from the germline V gene are SEHNR and FQNEAQ (reference sequence). With 5 bases clipped from V and 3 bases from J, the junction kept 5 bases outside the gene matches.

The genes are TRBV15 and TRBJ2-1; 9 bases fit TRBD2. V lost 1 base, J lost 4 bases, and 2 bases stayed unmatched. Germline V gene lookup returns CDR1 LNHNV and CDR2 YYDKDF (reference sequence). This CDR3 has 15 amino acids. In nucleotides, the CDR3 is TGTGCCACCAGCAGAGCGCGGGAGGGATACAATGAGCAGTTCTTC. Translation: CATSRAREGYNEQFF.

The gene calls are TRBV4-1 and TRBJ1-1; D is uncertain. The CDR3 consists of 16 residues. Germline V gives CDR1 MGHRA, CDR2 YSYEKL. V dropped 4 bases and J dropped 2 bases, with 17 bases sitting between them. This CDR3 is CASSLGLARGNTEAFF. DNA of the CDR3: TGCGCCAGCAGCCTTGGACTTGCCCGTGGAAACACTGAAGCTTTCTTT.

CDR3: CAISESLGGVEETQYF. CDR3 sequence (DNA): TGTGCCATCAGTGAGTCCCTGGGCGGGGTGGAGGAGACCCAGTACTTC. The V call is TRBV10-3, the J call TRBJ2-5, with D perhaps matching TRBD2 (6 bases). The CDR3 has 16 amino acids. Germline-derived CDR1 and CDR2 are ENHRY and SYGVKD. Deletions cut 0 bases from V and 5 bases from J, with 16 bases between.

This clone was seen just once. The V and J genes are TRBV14 and TRBJ2-2; 11 nucleotides agree with TRBD2. The CDR3 spans 16 residues. The V gene's germline CDR1 is SGHDN and CDR2 FVKESK. Trimming took 6 bases from V and 5 from J; bases not matched to a gene: 8. The CDR3 DNA follows: TGTGCCAGCAGTCGCTTTGGACTAGCGGGTACCGGGGAGCTGTTTTTT. Translating gives CASSRFGLAGTGELFF.

The chain uses TRBV6-2 or TRBV6-3 and TRBJ2-3, with 9 bases matching TRBD2. Germline V gives CDR1 MNHEY, CDR2 SVGEGT. The ends lost 4 bases at V and 5 bases at J; junction bases unmatched: 10. This CDR3 comprises 16 residues. The DNA for the CDR3 is TGTGCCAGCAGTTGGCTCGCTAGCGGGGCTAAAGATACGCAGTATTTT. It specifies CASSWLASGAKDTQYF.

The gene calls are TRBV2 and TRBJ2-7; 10 bases line up with TRBD2. The V gene end was trimmed by 7 bases and the J gene end by 2 bases; junction bases not matched to a gene: 8. Germline loops: CDR1 SNHLY, CDR2 FYNNEI. The CDR3 consists of 15 residues. CDR3 sequence (DNA): TGTGCCAGCACCCCTAGCGGGAGCCCAACCTACGAGCAGTACTTC. Translated, it gives CASTPSGSPTYEQYF.

The V gene is TRBV2, the J gene TRBJ2-1; no definite D call. Germline V gene lookup returns CDR1 SNHLY and CDR2 FYNNEI. Between the trimmed V and J ends, which lost 9 bases and 1 base, there was a span of 7 bases. This CDR3 has 12 amino acids. Here the CDR3 DNA reads TGTGCCAGGGACCGTTCCTACAATGAGCAGTTCTTC. Residues: CARDRSYNEQFF.

The genes are TRBV27 and TRBJ2-7; TRBD1 matches at 10 bases. CDR1 and CDR2 from the germline V gene are MNHEY and SMNVEV (reference sequence). The CDR3 runs to 15 residues. V lost 6 bases, J lost 1 base, and 6 bases stayed unmatched. The CDR3 spells CASSMTGGDSYEQYF. The DNA for the CDR3 is TGTGCCAGCAGCATGACAGGGGGCGATTCCTACGAGCAGTACTTC.

In this sample, this clone turned up a few times. The chain carries TRBV7-9 and TRBJ2-7; a possible D gene is TRBD1 (5 bases). CDR3 size: 12 residues. Trimming removed 5 bases from V and 6 bases from J, with 11 bases in between. The germline gives CDR1 SEHNR, CDR2 FQNEAQ (reference sequence). The CDR3 DNA sequence: TGTGCCAGCAGCCCATGGGGCGGCGAGCAGTACTTC. This translates into CASSPWGGEQYF.

The chain carries TRBV19 and TRBJ1-4; D remains unclear. V was cut by 5 bases and J by 0 bases, with 7 bases left in between. There are 14 residues in the CDR3. Germline CDR1 LNHDA, CDR2 SQIVND (reference sequence). CDR3 sequence reads: CASSGPTTNEKLFF. The CDR3 DNA reads TGTGCCAGTAGTGGCCCCACAACTAATGAAAAACTGTTTTTT.

The gene calls are TRBV19 and TRBJ2-1; D is unresolved. Looked up from germline, CDR1 is LNHDA and CDR2 is SQIVND (reference sequence). This CDR3 is built from 17 residues. The germline V and J ends were trimmed by 9 bases and 5 bases, with 26 bases remaining between them. The CDR3 DNA sequence: TGTGCCAGCTCCCTTCGGGTAGCCGCCGCTGGGGACAATGAGCAGTTCTTC. It yields the protein CASSLRVAAAGDNEQFF.

This rearrangement joins TRBV2 to TRBJ2-5; 9 bases map to TRBD1. The CDR3 runs to 13 residues. Unmatched junction bases numbered 8, after V lost 8 bases and J lost 7 bases. From germline, CDR1 is SNHLY and CDR2 FYNNEI. The CDR3, as DNA: TGTGCCAGCGGCCGGGGACAGGGAGGGACCCAGTACTTC. Its protein is CASGRGQGGTQYF.

The V call is TRBV5-4, the J call TRBJ1-2, with 10 bases lining up with TRBD1. CDR1 is SGHNT, CDR2 YYREEE, per germline (reference sequence). The CDR3 is 15 residues long. The V segment lost 3 bases and the J segment 8 bases; nucleotides outside the gene matches: 10. CDR3 nucleotides: TGTGCCAGCAGCTGGGGGACAGGGGAATCGAGAGGCTACACCTTC. It codes for CASSWGTGESRGYTF.

This chain joins TRBV2 and TRBJ2-2; D is possibly TRBD1 or TRBD2 (5 bases each). Trimming shortened V by 8 bases and J by 5 bases, and 18 bases separated the two germline ends. Germline V gene lookup returns CDR1 SNHLY and CDR2 FYNNEI. This CDR3 has 15 residues. In nucleotides, the CDR3 is TGTGCCAGCTCCTATCAGGGACGGAGGACCGGGGAGCTGTTTTTT. It is translated as CASSYQGRRTGELFF.

The chain employs TRBV15 and TRBJ2-3; D may be TRBD2 (7 bases). Germline V CDR1 and CDR2: LNHNV, YYDKDF (reference sequence). The CDR3 is made up of 14 amino acids. Deletions cut 8 bases from V and 2 bases from J, with 14 bases between. The CDR3 DNA is TGTGCCACCGCAGACGGGGGGCCCACAGATACGCAGTATTTT. As protein: CATADGGPTDTQYF.

The chain joins TRBV4-1 to TRBJ1-5; TRBD1 might be the D (5 bases). V was pared by 0 bases and J by 2 bases, with 14 bases between. Germline-derived CDR1 and CDR2 are MGHRA and YSYEKL. This CDR3 has 17 residues. The CDR3 nucleotides read TGCGCCAGCAGCCAAGAGGGAAGGGGCGCGGGCAATCAGCCCCAGCATTTT. This encodes CASSQEGRGAGNQPQHF.

V usage is TRBV9 and J usage is TRBJ2-1, with 12 bases lining up with TRBD2. Looked up from germline, CDR1 is SGDLS and CDR2 is YYNGEE. The CDR3 is 15 amino acids. The junction had 3 bases not matched to a gene; V was cut back by 0 bases and J by 8 bases. CDR3 nucleotide sequence: TGTGCCAGCAGCGTAGCTAGCGGGAGGGGACATGAGCAGTTCTTC. Translation: CASSVASGRGHEQFF.

This clone was detected only once. This chain connects TRBV3-1 (or the pseudogene TRBV3-2) to TRBJ1-2, with a weak D call TRBD1 (6 bases). This CDR3 is built from 14 residues. Trimming took 1 base from V and 2 from J, leaving 8 bases between them. Germline lookup yields CDR1 LGHDT and CDR2 YNNKEL (reference sequence). The DNA of the CDR3 is TGTGCCAGCAGCCAAGCAACAGGGAACTATGGCTACACCTTC. Translation gives CASSQATGNYGYTF.